This section outlines one T cell receptor beta chain sequence together with its context. The CDR3 is 15 amino acids. Trimming pared 5 bases from V and 7 bases from J, leaving 17 bases between. Germline CDR1 and CDR2: SGHVS and FQNEAQ. This sample stems from a study of CD8+ T cells in alopecia areata. The wider study: In an open-label trial, patients got 5 to 10 mg tofacitinib twice daily.

Researchers gathered lesional scalp punch biopsies and peripheral blood from patients with alopecia areata. In each case, RNA was isolated and then reverse transcribed into cDNA as the sequencing template. Here immunoSEQ multiplex PCR was the method, and the copy in TCRdb shows in-frame clones only, minus some. The sample has 60,000 to 70,000 clones; under 55% are singletons. The V call is TRBV7-8, the J call TRBJ2-2; possibly TRBD2 for D (5 bases). This TCR was recovered from a human donor with alopecia areata. The sample in question was CD8+ T cells sorted from blood, obtained at week 0. CDR3 protein: CASSHDTTSYGELFF. CDR3 sequence (DNA): TGTGCCAGCAGCCACGACACAACTAGTTACGGGGAGCTGTTTTTT. Based on the CDR3 plus reference TRBV7-8 and TRBJ2-2, the full variable domain is GAGVSQSPRYKVAKRGQDVALRCDPISGHVSLFWYQQALGQGPEFLTYFQNEAQLDKSGLPSDRFFAERPEGSVSTLKIQRTQQEDSAVYLCASSHDTTSYGELFFGEGSRLTVL.